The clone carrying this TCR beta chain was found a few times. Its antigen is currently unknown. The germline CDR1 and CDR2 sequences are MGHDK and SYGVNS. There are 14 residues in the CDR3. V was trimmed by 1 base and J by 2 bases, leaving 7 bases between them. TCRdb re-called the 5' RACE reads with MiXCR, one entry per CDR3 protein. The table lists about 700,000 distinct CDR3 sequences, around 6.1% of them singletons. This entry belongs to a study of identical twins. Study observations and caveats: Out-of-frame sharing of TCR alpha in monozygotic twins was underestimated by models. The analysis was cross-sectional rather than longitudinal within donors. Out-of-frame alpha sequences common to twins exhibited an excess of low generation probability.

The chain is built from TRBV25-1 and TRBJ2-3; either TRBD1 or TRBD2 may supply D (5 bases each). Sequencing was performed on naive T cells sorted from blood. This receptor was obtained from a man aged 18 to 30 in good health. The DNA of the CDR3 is TGTGCCAGCAGTGAATTCGGGGCCACAGATACGCAGTATTTT. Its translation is CASSEFGATDTQYF.